This TCR beta chain was captured in a study of T-cell memory formation after mild COVID-19. For the study at large: Largely, TCR clusters stayed within a single donor.

MiXCR, applied by TCRdb to the 5' RACE reads, yields one record per CDR3 protein. Among fewer than 350,000 distinct CDR3 sequences listed, 18% were seen once. Looked up from germline, CDR1 is MNHEY and CDR2 is SVGAGI. The V end lost 5 bases, the J end lost 1 base, and 15 bases lay between the germline ends. CDR3 length: 16 amino acids. Sample: PBMCs or a T cell subset sorted from them (not recorded which). The clonotype originates from a man between 18 and 35 years old who had mild COVID-19 (a few samples of this study predate the infection). Cell type and time point are not known. The rearrangement joins TRBV6-5 to TRBJ1-5; D is possibly TRBD1 (5 bases). The DNA for the CDR3 is TGTGCCAGCAGTAGGGCTGGGGGACGAAGCAATCAGCCCCAGCATTTT. Its protein product is CASSRAGGRSNQPQHF.